This T cell receptor beta chain originates from a study of blood T cell repertoires in COVID-19. Study at large: Acute-phase and convalescent COVID-19 samples originated in the United States, Italy and Spain. Sources were T cells, B-cell-depleted T cells, or PBMCs; the material itself was cDNA or gDNA.

The ends were cut back, 7 bases at V and 9 bases at J, with 12 bases in the middle. Germline V gives CDR1 MDHEN, CDR2 SYDVKM. The CDR3 extends over 11 amino acids. Study processing details: Amplification with reference gene primers provided the estimates of nucleated cell counts. Clones were sequenced by immunoSEQ multiplex PCR, and TCRdb holds only the in-frame ones, with some missing. From that table come the V and J calls and clone size; the DNA was used to work out D and trimming. The sample holds under 250,000 clones, about nine tenths seen once. The chain combines TRBV28 with TRBJ1-1; tentative D call: TRBD1 (6 bases). The sequence was collected from a woman aged 55-70 years with acute or convalescent COVID-19. Specimen: peripheral blood. The CDR3 reads CASIRGGQAFF. Here the CDR3 DNA reads TGTGCCAGCATTCGGGGGGGCCAAGCTTTCTTT.